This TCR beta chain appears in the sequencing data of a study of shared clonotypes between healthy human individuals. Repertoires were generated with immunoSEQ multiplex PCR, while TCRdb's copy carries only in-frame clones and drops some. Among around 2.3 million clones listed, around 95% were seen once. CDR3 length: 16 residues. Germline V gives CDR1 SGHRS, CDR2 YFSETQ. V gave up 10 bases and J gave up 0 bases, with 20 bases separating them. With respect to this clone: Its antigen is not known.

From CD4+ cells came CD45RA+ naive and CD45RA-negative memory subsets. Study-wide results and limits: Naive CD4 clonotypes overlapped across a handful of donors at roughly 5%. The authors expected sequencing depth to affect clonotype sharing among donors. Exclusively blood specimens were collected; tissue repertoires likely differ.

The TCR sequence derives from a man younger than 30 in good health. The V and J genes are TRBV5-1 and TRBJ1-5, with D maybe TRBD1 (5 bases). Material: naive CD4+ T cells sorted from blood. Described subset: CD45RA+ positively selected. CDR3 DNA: TGCGCCTTATCGGGACGGAAGAACTATAGCAATCAGCCCCAGCATTTT. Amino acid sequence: CALSGRKNYSNQPQHF.